The 5 T cell receptor beta chains in this list originate from one sample, sequenced in a study of cytomegalovirus exposure and HLA in healthy donors. Generated by immunoSEQ multiplex PCR, the TCRdb table keeps only in-frame clones and is missing some. Here the sample spans 150,000 to 200,000 clones, approximately 80% being singletons. Source material: PBMCs. These receptor sequences come from a woman in her twenties or thirties in good health and CMV-seropositive.

This clone showed up just once. The chain couples TRBV7-2 to TRBJ1-5, with 7 bases that match TRBD1. Germline V gene lookup returns CDR1 SGHTA and CDR2 FQGNSA. There are 14 residues in the CDR3. With 3 bases clipped from V and 7 bases from J, the junction kept 6 bases outside the gene matches. The CDR3 DNA sequence: TGTGCCAGCAGCTTCAGACAGGGCGGGCAGCCCCAGCATTTT. Translating it yields CASSFRQGGQPQHF. The variable domain in full, completed from reference TRBV7-2 and TRBJ1-5, reads GAGVSQSPSNKVTEKGKDVELRCDPISGHTALYWYRQSLGQGLEFLIYFQGNSAPDKSGLPSDRFSAERTGGSVSTLTIQRTQQEDSAVYLCASSFRQGGQPQHFGDGTRLSIL.

This clone appeared a single time. The chain is built from TRBV9 and TRBJ2-2; 10 bases are a match to TRBD1. V shed 0 bases and J 9 bases; nucleotides not matched to a gene: 2. CDR1 and CDR2 (germline): SGDLS, YYNGEE. The CDR3 totals 14 residues. The CDR3 DNA is TGTGCCAGCAGCGTAGAGGGACAGGGGTGGGAGCTGTTTTTT. Its translation: CASSVEGQGWELFF.

The V gene is TRBV2, the J gene TRBJ1-5; D is undetermined. Germline V gene data show CDR1 as SNHLY and CDR2 as FYNNEI. There are 17 residues in the CDR3. Trimming took 5 bases from V and 2 from J, leaving 19 bases between them. The CDR3 loop is CASSSGLLIQGNQPQHF. For the CDR3, the DNA is TGTGCCAGCAGTTCTGGACTCCTTATTCAGGGCAATCAGCCCCAGCATTTT.

A few counts support this clone. The V call is TRBV11-1, the J call TRBJ2-2, with TRBD2 matching 14 bases. The CDR3 totals 17 residues. Germline V gene lookup returns CDR1 SGHAT and CDR2 FQDESV (reference sequence). V lost 4 bases to trimming and J lost 4 bases; unmatched junction nucleotides: 5. CDR3 sequence: CASSSGLAGEGTGELFF. DNA for the CDR3: TGTGCCAGCAGCTCGGGACTAGCGGGAGAGGGCACCGGGGAGCTGTTTTTT.

The chain joins TRBV18 to TRBJ2-2; 10 positions match TRBD1. This CDR3 contains 16 residues. After removal of 5 bases from V and 6 bases from J, the junction contained 9 bases not matched to a gene. Germline loops: CDR1 KGHSH, CDR2 LQKENI. For the CDR3, the DNA is TGTGCCAGCTCATTGAGACAGGGGGCGTCCCCCGGGGAGCTGTTTTTT. Its translation is CASSLRQGASPGELFF.